The 26 T cell receptor beta chains listed next were all sequenced from one sample in a study of technical replicates of blood from a handful of donors. Method: immunoSEQ multiplex PCR; TCRdb's copy keeps in-frame clones and lacks some. The sample lists about 70,000 clones, roughly 97% occurring once. The source material was T cells isolated from PBMCs. These receptor sequences come from a human donor in good health.

This clone was found once. The CDR3 DNA is TGTGCCAGCAGCTCAACAGGCTTAACCTACAATGAGCAGTTCTTC. Encoded protein: CASSSTGLTYNEQFF. The chain couples TRBV7-8 to TRBJ2-1; maybe TRBD1 (5 bases). Looked up from germline, CDR1 is SGHVS and CDR2 is FQNEAQ. Trimming left V 4 bases short and J 2 bases short, with 12 bases between. CDR3 length: 15 amino acids.

The chain is built from TRBV5-6 and TRBJ1-2; the D gene is possibly TRBD1 (5 bases). The V end was cut by 4 bases, the J end by 0 bases, with 13 bases between. Germline lookup yields CDR1 SGHDT and CDR2 YYEEEE. CDR3 size: 15 residues. CDR3 in amino acids: CASSPGGATNYGYTF. The CDR3 nucleotides read TGTGCCAGCAGCCCCGGCGGGGCAACTAACTATGGCTACACCTTC.

The V and J genes are TRBV5-1 and TRBJ2-7; 10 nucleotides align to TRBD2. Germline lookup yields CDR1 SGHRS and CDR2 YFSETQ. Trimming took 4 bases from V and 3 from J; bases not matched to a gene: 10. The CDR3 totals 16 residues. CDR3 coding DNA: TGCGCCAGCAGCAGCGGGGGGGTAAACCCCAACTACGAGCAGTACTTC. Its protein is CASSSGGVNPNYEQYF.

Here the CDR3 reads CASSQEPGTGYEQYF. CDR3 in DNA: TGCGCCAGCAGCCAAGAACCCGGGACAGGCTACGAGCAGTACTTC. The V and J genes are TRBV4-1 and TRBJ2-7; the match to TRBD1 covers 8 bases. Trimming took 0 bases from V and 3 from J; bases not matched to a gene: 4. The germline V gene has CDR1 MGHRA and CDR2 YSYEKL. The CDR3 sequence is 15 residues long.

This chain joins TRBV4-1 and TRBJ2-2; D call uncertain. Trimming stripped 0 bases from V and 6 bases from J, with 11 bases between. The CDR3 runs to 15 residues. From germline, CDR1 is MGHRA and CDR2 YSYEKL. CDR3 coding DNA: TGCGCCAGCAGCCAAGAACCCCCCGGGTCCGGGGAGCTGTTTTTT. It is translated as CASSQEPPGSGELFF.

V and J are TRBV29-1 and TRBJ1-1; 8 bases are shared with TRBD1. Germline V gene sequence: CDR1 SQVTM, CDR2 ANQGSEA. With 7 bases clipped from V and 0 bases from J, the junction kept 4 bases outside the gene matches. This CDR3 comprises 13 residues. CDR3 bases: TGCAGCGCACTGACAGGGGTGAACACTGAAGCTTTCTTT. Translated, it gives CSALTGVNTEAFF.

J is TRBJ2-3 and V is TRBV4-2; 7 positions match TRBD2. J was trimmed by 2 bases and V by 1 base; bases with no gene match: 6. This CDR3 contains 16 residues. Germline V gene lookup returns CDR1 LGHNA and CDR2 YNFKEQ. DNA of the CDR3: TGTGCCAGCAGCCAAGCGAAGAGACTAGCCACAGATACGCAGTATTTT. The encoded protein is CASSQAKRLATDTQYF.

This clone appeared a few times. The chain uses TRBV28 and TRBJ2-1, with D possibly matching TRBD2 (7 bases). V was shortened by 2 bases and J by 14 bases, with 16 bases between the two germline ends. CDR3 length equals 13 residues. Germline loops: CDR1 MDHEN, CDR2 SYDVKM. The CDR3: CASSLSAGAGKFF. The CDR3 bases are TGTGCCAGCAGTTTAAGTGCGGGGGCGGGGAAGTTCTTC.

CDR3 nucleotides: TGTGCCAGCAGCACCGACAGGGGTGCTGGGGCCAACGTCCTGACTTTC. Translation: CASSTDRGAGANVLTF. This chain uses TRBV7-9 with TRBJ2-6; 8 nucleotides line up with TRBD1. This CDR3 region has 16 residues. J lost 2 bases, V lost 5 bases, and 5 bases had no gene match. Germline V gene lookup returns CDR1 SEHNR and CDR2 FQNEAQ (reference sequence).

This chain joins TRBV10-3 and TRBJ1-4; 10 nucleotides match TRBD1. This CDR3 is built from 15 residues. V was clipped by 3 bases and J by 5 bases; unmatched bases: 3. Germline loops: CDR1 ENHRY, CDR2 SYGVKD. This CDR3 is CAISDLDRGNEKLFF. The CDR3 DNA sequence: TGTGCCATCAGTGACCTGGACAGGGGGAATGAAAAACTGTTTTTT.

V gene TRBV29-1 combines with J gene TRBJ2-2; 8 nucleotides line up with TRBD2. With 4 bases clipped from V and 4 bases from J, the junction kept 11 bases outside the gene matches. The CDR3 is 16 amino acids. Germline CDR1 is SQVTM and CDR2 is ANQGSEA. CDR3 coding DNA: TGCAGCGTTGTTATGGTGGGCCGGGAGGGCACCGGGGAGCTGTTTTTT. Encoded protein: CSVVMVGREGTGELFF.

The sample holds one count of this clone. The chain employs TRBV5-6 and TRBJ1-1, with D possibly being TRBD1 (5 bases). The CDR3 totals 15 residues. V gave up 1 base and J gave up 6 bases, with 16 bases separating them. The V gene's germline CDR1 is SGHDT and CDR2 YYEEEE. CDR3 in amino acids: CASSLRVIGEAEAFF. The DNA of the CDR3 is TGTGCCAGCAGCTTGAGGGTTATAGGGGAGGCTGAAGCTTTCTTT.

The rearrangement joins TRBV10-2 to TRBJ1-1; D is ambiguous. The CDR3 sequence is 14 residues long. Germline V gene lookup returns CDR1 WSHSY and CDR2 SAAADI. V dropped 2 bases and J dropped 0 bases, with 7 bases sitting between them. This chain's CDR3 is CASSEGRLNTEAFF. CDR3 DNA: TGCGCCAGCAGTGAGGGCCGCTTGAACACTGAAGCTTTCTTT.

In this sample, this clone turned up a few times. The V gene is TRBV5-1, the J gene TRBJ2-1; perhaps TRBD2 as D (5 bases). V lost 1 base to trimming and J lost 3 bases, with 14 bases between them. The CDR3 is 16 amino acids. Germline V gene data show CDR1 as SGHRS and CDR2 as YFSETQ. The CDR3 DNA reads TGCGCCAGCAGCTTGAATACGGGAATCGACTACAATGAGCAGTTCTTC. This codes for CASSLNTGIDYNEQFF.

The chain is built from TRBV5-1 and TRBJ1-1; tentatively, D is TRBD1 (5 bases). CDR3 size: 14 residues. V was pared by 2 bases and J by 0 bases, with 8 bases between. Germline CDR1 SGHRS, CDR2 YFSETQ. CDR3 sequence reads: CASSLRQMNTEAFF. The CDR3 coding sequence is TGCGCCAGCAGCTTACGACAGATGAACACTGAAGCTTTCTTT. Drawing the rest from reference TRBV5-1 and TRBJ1-1, the complete variable domain is KAGVTQTPRYLIKTRGQQVTLSCSPISGHRSVSWYQQTPGQGLQFLFEYFSETQRNKGNFPGRFSGRQFSNSRSEMNVSTLELGDSALYLCASSLRQMNTEAFFGQGTRLTVV.

The V call is TRBV9, the J call TRBJ2-5, with TRBD2 as a possible D gene (5 bases). V was cut by 0 bases and J by 1 base, with 7 bases left in between. This CDR3 contains 14 residues. CDR1 SGDLS and CDR2 YYNGEE come from the germline V gene. CDR3 bases: TGTGCCAGCAGCGTAGGGGGAGCCCAAGAGACCCAGTACTTC. Amino acid sequence: CASSVGGAQETQYF.

The chain carries TRBV5-6 and TRBJ1-5, with TRBD1 matching 10 bases. This CDR3 comprises 16 residues. Germline-derived CDR1 and CDR2 are SGHDT and YYEEEE. V trimming: 2 bases; J trimming: 0 bases; junction bases outside the gene matches: 2. The CDR3 sequence: CASSFWTGGSNQPQHF. DNA for the CDR3: TGTGCCAGCAGCTTCTGGACAGGGGGTAGCAATCAGCCCCAGCATTTT.

This chain joins TRBV7-9 and TRBJ1-4, with D perhaps matching TRBD1 (5 bases). The germline V gene has CDR1 SEHNR and CDR2 FQNEAQ (reference sequence). The ends were cut back, 3 bases at V and 3 bases at J, with 5 bases in the middle. The CDR3 length is 13 residues. DNA of the CDR3: TGTGCCAGCAGCTTGGGGCCTAATGAAAAACTGTTTTTT. Residues: CASSLGPNEKLFF.

This chain uses TRBV5-8 with TRBJ2-1; D is unresolved. CDR3 size: 15 residues. V dropped 2 bases and J dropped 0 bases, with 9 bases sitting between them. In germline, CDR1 is SGHTS, CDR2 YDEGEE. CDR3 DNA: TGTGCCAGCAGCTTCATCACTCTCTCCTACAATGAGCAGTTCTTC. Protein sequence: CASSFITLSYNEQFF.

The J gene is TRBJ2-2, the V gene TRBV6-1; perhaps TRBD2 as D (6 bases). The V gene's germline CDR1 is MNHNS and CDR2 SASEGT. CDR3 length equals 14 residues. Trimming cost V 6 bases and J 2 bases, with 10 bases left between them. Here the CDR3 reads CASRDYPNTGELFF. In DNA, the CDR3 is TGTGCCAGCAGGGACTACCCAAACACCGGGGAGCTGTTTTTT.

This chain connects TRBV2 to TRBJ1-3; no clear D. This CDR3 is built from 16 residues. CDR1 SNHLY and CDR2 FYNNEI come from the germline V gene. Trimming left V 7 bases short and J 0 bases short, with 16 bases between. The CDR3 region is CASNPTEFTSGNTIYF. The CDR3 nucleotides read TGTGCCAGCAACCCCACAGAATTCACCTCTGGAAACACCATATATTTT. The entire variable domain, with the rest obtained from reference TRBV2 and TRBJ1-3, is as follows: EPEVTQTPSHQVTQMGQEVILRCVPISNHLYFYWYRQILGQKVEFLVSFYNNEISEKSEIFDDQFSVERPDGSNFTLKIRSTKLEDSAMYFCASNPTEFTSGNTIYFGEGSWLTVV.

This chain uses TRBV5-1 with TRBJ2-3; TRBD2 agrees at 10 bases. The J segment lost 1 base and the V segment lost 0 bases, leaving 5 bases of the junction unmatched. The CDR3 is 17 residues long. Per germline, CDR1 SGHRS and CDR2 YFSETQ. The CDR3 here is CASSLGLAGDRTDTQYF. The CDR3 DNA follows: TGCGCCAGCAGCTTGGGGCTAGCGGGAGATCGCACAGATACGCAGTATTTT.

The chain recombines TRBV10-3 with TRBJ2-7, with 8 bases that match TRBD1. The J segment lost 4 bases and the V segment lost 8 bases, leaving 7 bases of the junction unmatched. Per the germline V gene, CDR1 is ENHRY and CDR2 is SYGVKD. The CDR3 is made up of 13 amino acids. The CDR3 sequence is CAIQGALFYEQYF. CDR3 DNA sequence: TGTGCCATCCAGGGGGCGCTTTTTTACGAGCAGTACTTC.

The V and J genes are TRBV6-4 and TRBJ2-2; D unresolved. This CDR3 spans 14 amino acids. The V and J ends lost 4 bases and 2 bases respectively, with 8 bases between them. Germline V lookup: CDR1 MRHNA, CDR2 SNTAGT. As DNA, the CDR3 is TGTGCCAGCAGTGGCAGGAAAAACACCGGGGAGCTGTTTTTT. It codes for CASSGRKNTGELFF.

This sequence joins TRBV6-5 and TRBJ1-2; 7 bases are shared with TRBD1. Trimming removed 5 bases from V and 6 bases from J; junction bases left unmatched: 6. The CDR3 totals 13 residues. Germline V gene lookup returns CDR1 MNHEY and CDR2 SVGAGI. This CDR3 reads CASSGDSTDGYTF. CDR3 bases: TGTGCCAGCAGTGGGGACAGTACCGATGGCTACACCTTC.

The chain carries TRBV29-1 and TRBJ1-1; D possibly corresponds to TRBD1 (5 bases). V was cut by 7 bases and J by 2 bases, with 8 bases left in between. The CDR3 is 11 residues long. From germline, CDR1 is SQVTM and CDR2 ANQGSEA. The CDR3, as DNA: TGCAGCGAGACAGATAACACTGAAGCTTTCTTT. It codes for CSETDNTEAFF.